This entry describes one TCR beta chain. TCRdb's copy holds only in-frame clones and misses some; the assay was immunoSEQ multiplex PCR. This table holds around 68,000 clones, approximately 88% found once. The germline gives CDR1 SNHLY, CDR2 FYNNEI. V lost 5 bases, J lost 6 bases, and 10 bases stayed unmatched. The CDR3 runs to 16 residues. The entry originates in a study of siplizumab effects on memory and regulatory T cells. The TCR originated in a human donor in good health. The genes are TRBV2 and TRBJ2-4; 10 bases align to TRBD2. The sequencing input was Tregs sorted from blood. CDR3 residues: CASSNPSSGSSNIQYF. The CDR3 nucleotides are TGTGCCAGCAGTAATCCTTCTAGCGGGAGTTCAAACATTCAGTACTTC.